This entry features one TCR beta chain sequence. The antigen is unknown. The sample is drawn from a study of shared clonotypes between healthy human individuals. Study details: The donor pool was made up of a couple of women and three men aged 18 to 49. Study-wide findings and caveats: Non-shared clonotypes displayed generation probabilities falling below those of clonotypes present in all four donors.

Naive CD45RA+ and memory CD45RA-negative subsets were split from CD4+ cells. In the original processing: Junction-only sequences produced by ImmunoSEQ had no quality scores, so filtering differed. Here immunoSEQ multiplex PCR was the method, and the copy in TCRdb shows in-frame clones only, minus some. V and J calls and clone size are those listed in that table; D and trimming were worked out from the DNA. The data hold about 2.4 million clones, with 90% to 95% observed a single time. Unmatched junction bases numbered 6, after V lost 7 bases and J lost 5 bases. CDR1 and CDR2 (germline): MNHEY, SVGAGI. The CDR3 consists of 14 residues.

Sequenced material: naive CD4+ T cells from PBMCs. Specified subset: CD45RA+ positively selected. The chain carries TRBV6-5 and TRBJ2-5; 11 bases map to TRBD2. This clonotype originated in a man aged 18-30 years in good health. Some clones in this sample may be carry-over from other donors' samples. CDR3 sequence (DNA): TGTGCCAGCAAAGGACTAGCGGGTTTTGAGACCCAGTACTTC. As protein: CASKGLAGFETQYF.